This T cell receptor beta chain derives from a study of cytomegalovirus exposure and HLA in healthy donors. Worth noting for this clone: Antigen unknown.

The CDR3 has 16 amino acids. Germline-derived CDR1 and CDR2 are LNHDA and SQIVND (reference sequence). V shed 0 bases and J 5 bases; nucleotides not matched to a gene: 8. Study-level results: Sequencing had likely introduced a cluster of highly shared sequence variants as an artifact. The study labeled fewer than 200 TCR beta chains cytomegalovirus-associated.

Primers included in the PCR were 60 Vbeta and 13 Jbeta primers. Here immunoSEQ multiplex PCR was the method, and the copy in TCRdb shows in-frame clones only, minus some. The data show 130,000 to 150,000 clones, around four fifths seen once. Sequenced sample: PBMCs. The source is a male donor in good health and CMV-seronegative. The chain carries TRBV19 and TRBJ2-5, with TRBD2 identical over 8 bases. The CDR3 loop reads CASSIDVGGAGETQYF. The DNA of the CDR3 is TGTGCCAGTAGTATAGACGTCGGGGGGGCAGGGGAGACCCAGTACTTC. Supplemented by reference TRBV19 and TRBJ2-5, the full variable domain reads DGGITQSPKYLFRKEGQNVTLSCEQNLNHDAMYWYRQDPGQGLRLIYYSQIVNDFQKGDIAEGYSVSREKKESFPLTVTSAQKNPTAFYLCASSIDVGGAGETQYFGPGTRLLVL.